These 14 T cell receptor beta chains were sequenced from one sample in a study of T cell responses to AZD1222 COVID-19 vaccine. Produced via immunoSEQ multiplex PCR; TCRdb's table is partial and in-frame only. The sample comprises approximately 88,000 clones, roughly nine tenths of which are singletons, and 5.4% rests with the top ten. Material: peripheral blood, obtained 28 days after the second AZD1222 dose. All receptors derive from an adult who received the AZD1222 COVID-19 vaccine.

The V call is TRBV11-2, the J call TRBJ2-7; unclear D gene. The ends were cut back, 5 bases at V and 1 base at J, with 15 bases in the middle. The CDR3 covers 15 residues. Per the germline V gene, CDR1 is SGHAT and CDR2 is FQNNGV. The CDR3 coding sequence is TGTGCCAGCAGCGTTTATTCGACACCTTCCTACGAGCAGTACTTC. Translating it yields CASSVYSTPSYEQYF.

This clone was seen only a few times. Here the CDR3 reads CASSSGTAYGYTF. CDR3 coding DNA: TGTGCCAGCAGCTCCGGGACGGCCTATGGCTACACCTTC. V and J are TRBV7-2 and TRBJ1-2; weak D call: TRBD1 (5 bases). CDR1 is SGHTA and CDR2 is FQGNSA in the germline V gene. The CDR3 is 13 residues long. The V end was cut by 4 bases, the J end by 4 bases, with 10 bases between.

This clone has a handful of counts. The chain uses TRBV6-1 and TRBJ2-7; 7 bases match TRBD1. Germline values: CDR1 MNHNS, CDR2 SASEGT. With V trimmed by 1 base and J by 5 bases, 8 bases remained unmatched. The CDR3 runs 15 residues. CDR3 in DNA: TGTGCCAGCAGTGAAGAGGAGACAGGGCCAAACGAGCAGTACTTC. It codes for CASSEEETGPNEQYF.

The chain uses TRBV7-2 and TRBJ2-3, with a possible D match to TRBD2 (5 bases). The germline gives CDR1 SGHTA, CDR2 FQGNSA. V was shortened by 1 base and J by 3 bases, with 14 bases between the two germline ends. The CDR3 is 16 residues long. In DNA, the CDR3 is TGTGCCAGCAGCTTAGTTCCGGCTAGCCTGACAGATACGCAGTATTTT. The encoded protein is CASSLVPASLTDTQYF.

There are a few counts of this clone. This chain uses TRBV7-2 with TRBJ2-7; tentative D call: TRBD1 (6 bases). The CDR3 totals 15 residues. The V end lost 0 bases, the J end lost 2 bases, and 11 bases lay between the germline ends. Germline V gives CDR1 SGHTA, CDR2 FQGNSA. Here the CDR3 reads CASSLAGTQTYEQYF. In nucleotides, the CDR3 is TGTGCCAGCAGCTTAGCTGGGACACAGACCTACGAGCAGTACTTC. The entire variable domain, with the rest obtained from reference TRBV7-2 and TRBJ2-7, is as follows: GAGVSQSPSNKVTEKGKDVELRCDPISGHTALYWYRQSLGQGLEFLIYFQGNSAPDKSGLPSDRFSAERTGGSVSTLTIQRTQQEDSAVYLCASSLAGTQTYEQYFGPGTRLTVT.

The chain uses TRBV28 and TRBJ1-1, with 8 bases identical to TRBD1. Germline V gives CDR1 MDHEN, CDR2 SYDVKM. The V gene end was trimmed by 5 bases and the J gene end by 6 bases; junction bases not matched to a gene: 8. The CDR3 contains 14 residues. The CDR3 sequence: CASSLQGARSEAFF. The CDR3 DNA follows: TGTGCCAGCAGTCTGCAGGGGGCTAGATCTGAAGCTTTCTTT.

The J gene is TRBJ2-4, the V gene TRBV25-1; a weak D match, TRBD1 (5 bases). The CDR3 length is 14 residues. Germline CDR1 MGHDK, CDR2 SYGVNS. V was pared by 3 bases and J by 8 bases, with 14 bases between. The CDR3 region is CASSDPQGADIQYF. The CDR3 DNA reads as TGTGCCAGCAGTGATCCCCAGGGTGCGGACATTCAGTACTTC.

This clone was detected once. J is TRBJ1-1 and V is TRBV28; 8 nucleotides align to TRBD1. The CDR3 extends over 16 amino acids. The germline V gene encodes CDR1 MDHEN and CDR2 SYDVKM. V shed 3 bases, J shed 1 base, and the junction held 7 bases outside the gene matches. The CDR3 sequence is CASSLPGGSWNTEAFF. The DNA for the CDR3 is TGTGCCAGCAGTTTGCCAGGGGGCAGTTGGAACACTGAAGCTTTCTTT.

The J gene is TRBJ2-3, the V gene TRBV5-4; D gene ambiguous. The CDR3 sequence is 14 residues long. Germline V gives CDR1 SGHNT, CDR2 YYREEE (reference sequence). Between the trimmed V and J ends, which lost 5 bases and 0 bases, there was a span of 10 bases. The CDR3 DNA sequence: TGTGCCAGCAGATCCGAAAGAAGCACAGATACGCAGTATTTT. It is translated as CASRSERSTDTQYF.

The chain combines TRBV4-2 with TRBJ1-2; 7 nucleotides agree with TRBD1. CDR1 and CDR2 (germline): LGHNA, YNFKEQ. J gave up 4 bases and V 5 bases, and 10 bases lay outside the gene matches. The CDR3 extends over 15 amino acids. The CDR3 DNA reads TGTGCCAGCAGCGGCGCAGGGGGGAGGGCCTATGGCTACACCTTC. It encodes CASSGAGGRAYGYTF.

The chain uses TRBV7-2 and TRBJ1-5; TRBD1 matches at 7 bases. The germline gives CDR1 SGHTA, CDR2 FQGNSA. This CDR3 is 15 amino acids long. The ends lost 8 bases at V and 3 bases at J; junction bases unmatched: 10. The CDR3 loop is CASVEQRGPNQPQHF. The CDR3 DNA follows: TGTGCCAGCGTCGAACAGAGGGGGCCCAATCAGCCCCAGCATTTT.

The chain employs TRBV7-6 and TRBJ1-4; possibly TRBD1 for D (5 bases). This CDR3 comprises 17 residues. The germline V gene has CDR1 SGHVS and CDR2 FNYEAQ. V was clipped by 0 bases and J by 0 bases, with 11 bases between them. CDR3 protein: CASSLAGQGATNEKLFF. As DNA, the CDR3 is TGTGCCAGCAGCTTAGCGGGCCAGGGCGCAACTAATGAAAAACTGTTTTTT.

This rearrangement joins TRBV11-2 to TRBJ2-3, with 9 bases matching TRBD2. This CDR3 has 16 amino acids. Germline CDR1 is SGHAT and CDR2 is FQNNGV. V was pared by 2 bases and J by 4 bases, with 7 bases of the junction left unmatched. The DNA of the CDR3 is TGTGCCAGCAGCTTATTGGCGGGGGGGCTGGCAGATACGCAGTATTTT. This translates into CASSLLAGGLADTQYF.

This chain joins TRBV2 and TRBJ1-1, with a weak D call TRBD1 (6 bases). The CDR3 has 13 amino acids. With 4 bases removed from V and 1 base from J, the gap between germline ends came to 7 bases. In germline, CDR1 is SNHLY, CDR2 FYNNEI. The CDR3 region is CASSVQGNTEAFF. CDR3 bases: TGTGCCAGCAGTGTACAGGGGAACACTGAAGCTTTCTTT.